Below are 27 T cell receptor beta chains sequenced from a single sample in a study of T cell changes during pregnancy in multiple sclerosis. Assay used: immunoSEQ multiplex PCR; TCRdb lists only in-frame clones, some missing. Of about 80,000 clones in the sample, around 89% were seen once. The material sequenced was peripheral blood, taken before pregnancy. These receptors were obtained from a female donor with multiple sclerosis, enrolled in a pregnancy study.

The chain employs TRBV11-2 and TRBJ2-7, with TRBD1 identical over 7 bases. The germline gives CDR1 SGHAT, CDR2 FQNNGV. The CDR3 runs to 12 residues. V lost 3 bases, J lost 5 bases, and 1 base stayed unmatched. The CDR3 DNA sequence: TGTGCCAGCAGCTTGGACAGGCACGAGCAGTACTTC. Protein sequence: CASSLDRHEQYF.

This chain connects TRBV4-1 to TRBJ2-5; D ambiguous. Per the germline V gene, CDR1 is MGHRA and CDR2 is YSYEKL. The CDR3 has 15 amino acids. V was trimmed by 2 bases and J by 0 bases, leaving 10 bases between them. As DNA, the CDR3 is TGCGCCAGCAGCCAACCTTGGCCCGACCAAGAGACCCAGTACTTC. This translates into CASSQPWPDQETQYF.

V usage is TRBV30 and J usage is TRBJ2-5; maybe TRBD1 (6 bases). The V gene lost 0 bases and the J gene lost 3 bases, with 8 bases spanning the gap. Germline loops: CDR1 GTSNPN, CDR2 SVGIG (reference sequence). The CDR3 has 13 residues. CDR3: CAWSVNREETQYF. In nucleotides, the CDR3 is TGTGCCTGGAGTGTAAACAGGGAAGAGACCCAGTACTTC. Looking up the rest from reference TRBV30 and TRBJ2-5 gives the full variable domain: SQTIHQWPATLVQPVGSPLSLECTVEGTSNPNLYWYRQAAGRGLQLLFYSVGIGQISSEVPQNLSASRPQDRQFILSSKKLLLSDSGFYLCAWSVNREETQYFGPGTRLLVL.

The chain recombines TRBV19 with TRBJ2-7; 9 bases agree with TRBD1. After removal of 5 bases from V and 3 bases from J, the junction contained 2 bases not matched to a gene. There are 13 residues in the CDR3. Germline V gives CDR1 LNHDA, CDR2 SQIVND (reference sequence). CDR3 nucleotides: TGTGCCAGTAGTGGACAGGGGTACTACGAGCAGTACTTC. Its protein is CASSGQGYYEQYF.

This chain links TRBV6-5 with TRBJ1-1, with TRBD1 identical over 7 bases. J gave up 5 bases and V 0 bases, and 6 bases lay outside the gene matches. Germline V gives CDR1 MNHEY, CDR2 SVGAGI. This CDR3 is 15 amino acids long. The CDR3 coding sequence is TGTGCCAGCAGTTACTCGGCCTCACAGGGGACTGAAGCTTTCTTT. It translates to CASSYSASQGTEAFF.

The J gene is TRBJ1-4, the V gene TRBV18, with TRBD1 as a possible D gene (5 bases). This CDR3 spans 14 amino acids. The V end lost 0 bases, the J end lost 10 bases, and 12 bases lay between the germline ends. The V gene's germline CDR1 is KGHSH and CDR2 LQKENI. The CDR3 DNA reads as TGTGCCAGCTCACCACCGGCAGGGCCCGGAAAACTGTTTTTT. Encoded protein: CASSPPAGPGKLFF.

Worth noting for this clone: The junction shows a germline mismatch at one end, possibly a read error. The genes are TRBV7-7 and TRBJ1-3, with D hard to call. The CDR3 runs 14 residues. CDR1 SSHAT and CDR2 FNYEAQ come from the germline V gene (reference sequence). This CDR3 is CASSLGGSGNTIYF. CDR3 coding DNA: TGTGCTAGCAGCTTGGGAGGGTCCGGAAACACCATATATTTT.

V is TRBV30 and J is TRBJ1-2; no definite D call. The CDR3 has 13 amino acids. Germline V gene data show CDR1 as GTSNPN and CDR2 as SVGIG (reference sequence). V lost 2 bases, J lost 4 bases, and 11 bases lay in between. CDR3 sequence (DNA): TGTGCCTGGAGTCTCCTGGCAGGCTATGGCTACACCTTC. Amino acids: CAWSLLAGYGYTF.

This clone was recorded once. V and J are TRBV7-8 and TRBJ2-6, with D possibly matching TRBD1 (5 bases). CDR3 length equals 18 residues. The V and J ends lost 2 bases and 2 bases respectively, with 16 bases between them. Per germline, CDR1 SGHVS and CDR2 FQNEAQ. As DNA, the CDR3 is TGTGCCAGCAGCTTATTCAGAACCCAGGGCCCTGGGGCCAACGTCCTGACTTTC. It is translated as CASSLFRTQGPGANVLTF.

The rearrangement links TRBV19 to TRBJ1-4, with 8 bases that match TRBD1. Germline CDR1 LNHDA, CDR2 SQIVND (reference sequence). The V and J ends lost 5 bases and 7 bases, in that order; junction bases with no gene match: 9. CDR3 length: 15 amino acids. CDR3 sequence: CASSAPDRVGEKLFF. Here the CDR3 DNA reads TGTGCCAGTAGTGCTCCGGACAGGGTGGGTGAAAAACTGTTTTTT.

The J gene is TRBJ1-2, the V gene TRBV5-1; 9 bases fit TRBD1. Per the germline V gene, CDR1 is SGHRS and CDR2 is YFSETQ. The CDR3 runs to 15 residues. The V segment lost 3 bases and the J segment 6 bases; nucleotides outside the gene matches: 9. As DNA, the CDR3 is TGCGCCAGCAGCTCCACCCTACAGGGGGCCCATGGCTACACCTTC. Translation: CASSSTLQGAHGYTF.

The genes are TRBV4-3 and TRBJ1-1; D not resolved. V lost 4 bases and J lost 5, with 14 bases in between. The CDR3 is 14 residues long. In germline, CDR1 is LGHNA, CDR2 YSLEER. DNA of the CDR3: TGCGCCAGCAGCCCTTTTATAAGAGGGACTGAAGCTTTCTTT. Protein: CASSPFIRGTEAFF.

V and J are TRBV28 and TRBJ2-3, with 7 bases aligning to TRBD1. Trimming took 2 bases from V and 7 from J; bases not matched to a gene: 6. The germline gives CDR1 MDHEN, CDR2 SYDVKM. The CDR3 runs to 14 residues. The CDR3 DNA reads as TGTGCCAGCAGTTTAAGGGGGCGAGAAAATACGCAGTATTTT. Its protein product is CASSLRGRENTQYF. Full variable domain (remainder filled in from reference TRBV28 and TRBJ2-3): DVKVTQSSRYLVKRTGEKVFLECVQDMDHENMFWYRQDPGLGLRLIYFSYDVKMKEKGDIPEGYSVSREKKERFSLILESASTNQTSMYLCASSLRGRENTQYFGPGTRLTVL.

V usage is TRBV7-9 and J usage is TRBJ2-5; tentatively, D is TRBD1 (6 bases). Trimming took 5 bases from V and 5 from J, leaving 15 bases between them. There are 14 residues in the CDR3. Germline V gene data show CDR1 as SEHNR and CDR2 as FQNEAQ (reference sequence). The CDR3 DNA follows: TGTGCCAGCAGCCTACAGGGTAGGAGGGAGACCCAGTACTTC. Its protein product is CASSLQGRRETQYF.

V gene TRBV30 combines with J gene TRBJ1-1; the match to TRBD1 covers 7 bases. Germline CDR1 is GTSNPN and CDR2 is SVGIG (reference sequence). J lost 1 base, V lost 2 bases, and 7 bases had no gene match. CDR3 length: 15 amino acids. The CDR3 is CAWSSTGQQNTEAFF. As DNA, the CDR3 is TGTGCCTGGAGTTCAACGGGACAGCAGAACACTGAAGCTTTCTTT.

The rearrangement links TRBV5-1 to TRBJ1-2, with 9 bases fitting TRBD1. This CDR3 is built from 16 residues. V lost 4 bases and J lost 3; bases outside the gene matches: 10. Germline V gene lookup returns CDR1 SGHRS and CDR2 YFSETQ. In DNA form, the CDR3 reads TGCGCCAGCAGCCTTCCCACAGGGGGCGGTTACTATGGCTACACCTTC. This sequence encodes CASSLPTGGGYYGYTF.

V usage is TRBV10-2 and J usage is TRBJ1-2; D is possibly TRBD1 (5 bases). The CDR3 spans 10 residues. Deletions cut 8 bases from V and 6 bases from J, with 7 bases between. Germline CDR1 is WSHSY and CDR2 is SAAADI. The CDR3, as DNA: TGCGCCAGCTGGGGGGATGGCTACACCTTC. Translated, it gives CASWGDGYTF.

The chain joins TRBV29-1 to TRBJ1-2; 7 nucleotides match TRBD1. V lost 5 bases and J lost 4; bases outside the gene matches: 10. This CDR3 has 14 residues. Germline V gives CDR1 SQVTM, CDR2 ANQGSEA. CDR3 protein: CSVHRGPVSYGYTF. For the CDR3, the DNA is TGCAGCGTTCACAGGGGCCCCGTTTCCTATGGCTACACCTTC. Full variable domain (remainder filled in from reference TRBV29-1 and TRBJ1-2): SAVISQKPSRDICQRGTSLTIQCQVDSQVTMMFWYRQQPGQSLTLIATANQGSEATYESGFVIDKFPISRPNLTFSTLTVSNMSPEDSSIYLCSVHRGPVSYGYTFGSGTRLTVV.

CDR3 in DNA: TGTGCCAGCAGTCTTACCGGACAGACCACAAAAGCTTTCTTT. Its protein is CASSLTGQTTKAFF. The gene calls are TRBV2 and TRBJ1-1; TRBD1 might be the D (6 bases). With 5 bases removed from V and 9 bases from J, the gap between germline ends came to 19 bases. The germline V gene has CDR1 SNHLY and CDR2 FYNNEI. This CDR3 is built from 14 residues.

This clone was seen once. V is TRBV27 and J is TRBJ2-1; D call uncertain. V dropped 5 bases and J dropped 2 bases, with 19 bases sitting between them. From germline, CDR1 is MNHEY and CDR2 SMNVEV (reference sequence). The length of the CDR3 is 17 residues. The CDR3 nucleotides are TGTGCCAGCAGTAAGCGATTCCCGAGCATTACCTACAATGAGCAGTTCTTC. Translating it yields CASSKRFPSITYNEQFF.

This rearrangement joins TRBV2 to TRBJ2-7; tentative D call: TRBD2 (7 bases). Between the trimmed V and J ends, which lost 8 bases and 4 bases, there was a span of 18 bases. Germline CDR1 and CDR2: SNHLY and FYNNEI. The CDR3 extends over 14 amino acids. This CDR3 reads CASRRRGGLYEQYF. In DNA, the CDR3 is TGTGCCAGCCGCCGCCGCGGGGGCCTATACGAGCAGTACTTC. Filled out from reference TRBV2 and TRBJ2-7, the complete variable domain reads EPEVTQTPSHQVTQMGQEVILRCVPISNHLYFYWYRQILGQKVEFLVSFYNNEISEKSEIFDDQFSVERPDGSNFTLKIRSTKLEDSAMYFCASRRRGGLYEQYFGPGTRLTVT.

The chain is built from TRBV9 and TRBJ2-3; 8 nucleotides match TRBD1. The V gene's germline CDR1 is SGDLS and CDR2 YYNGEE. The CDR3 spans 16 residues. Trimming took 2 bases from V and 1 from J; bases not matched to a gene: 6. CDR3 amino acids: CASSVGSGQGTDTQYF. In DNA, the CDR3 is TGTGCCAGCAGCGTCGGATCGGGACAGGGCACAGATACGCAGTATTTT.

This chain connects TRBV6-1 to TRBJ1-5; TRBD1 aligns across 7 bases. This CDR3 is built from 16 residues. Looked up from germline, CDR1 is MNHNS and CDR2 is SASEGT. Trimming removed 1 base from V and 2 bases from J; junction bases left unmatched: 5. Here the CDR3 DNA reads TGTGCCAGCAGTGAAGTAACAGGGGAGGGCAATCAGCCCCAGCATTTT. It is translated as CASSEVTGEGNQPQHF.

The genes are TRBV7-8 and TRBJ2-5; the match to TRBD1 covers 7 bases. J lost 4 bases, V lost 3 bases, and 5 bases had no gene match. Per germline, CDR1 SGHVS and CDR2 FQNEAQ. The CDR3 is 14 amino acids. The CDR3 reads CASSFEPGGETQYF. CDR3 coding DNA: TGTGCCAGCAGCTTTGAGCCAGGGGGAGAGACCCAGTACTTC.

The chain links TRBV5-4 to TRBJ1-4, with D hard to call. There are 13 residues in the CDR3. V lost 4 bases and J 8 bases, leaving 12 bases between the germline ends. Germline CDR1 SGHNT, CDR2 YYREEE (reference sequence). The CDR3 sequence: CASSRLVEEKLFF. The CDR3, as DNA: TGTGCCAGCAGCCGCCTCGTCGAGGAAAAACTGTTTTTT. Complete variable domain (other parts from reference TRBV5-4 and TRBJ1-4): ETGVTQSPTHLIKTRGQQVTLRCSSQSGHNTVSWYQQALGQGPQFIFQYYREEENGRGNFPPRFSGLQFPNYSSELNVNALELDDSALYLCASSRLVEEKLFFGSGTQLSVL.

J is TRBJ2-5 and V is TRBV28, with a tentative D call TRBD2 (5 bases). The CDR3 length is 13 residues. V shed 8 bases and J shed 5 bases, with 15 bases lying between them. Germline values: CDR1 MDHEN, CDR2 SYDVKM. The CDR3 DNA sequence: TGTGCCAGCCAACTAGGCTCCACGGAGACCCAGTACTTC. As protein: CASQLGSTETQYF.

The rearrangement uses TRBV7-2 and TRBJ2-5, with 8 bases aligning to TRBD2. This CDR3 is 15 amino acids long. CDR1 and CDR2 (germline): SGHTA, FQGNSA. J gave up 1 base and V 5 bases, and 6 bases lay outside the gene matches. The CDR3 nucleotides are TGTGCCAGCAGCCCAAACGGGGGGGCCCAAGAGACCCAGTACTTC. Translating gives CASSPNGGAQETQYF.